This TCR beta chain was sequenced for a study of shared clonotypes between healthy human individuals. The V gene's germline CDR1 is SGHAT and CDR2 FQNNGV. V was clipped by 5 bases and J by 0 bases, with 16 bases between them. The CDR3 runs to 16 residues. Produced via immunoSEQ multiplex PCR; TCRdb's table is partial and in-frame only. The profile shows under 2,500,000 clones, 95% of them singletons. The clonotype was recovered from a man aged 18 to 29 in good health. The rearrangement uses TRBV11-2 and TRBJ1-2; tentatively, D is TRBD1 (6 bases). Source material: naive CD4+ T cells sorted from blood. As for subset: CD45RA+ positively selected. This CDR3 reads CASSPGPGAANYGYTF. Here the CDR3 DNA reads TGTGCCAGCAGCCCCGGGCCGGGGGCGGCTAACTATGGCTACACCTTC.